This T cell receptor (beta chain) emerged from a study of post-analysis software for immune sequencing data. The wider study: Multiple sclerosis in the patients followed relapsing-remitting, secondary progressive and progressive-relapsing courses.

The TCR beta cDNA libraries contained unique molecular identifiers. About 540,000 cDNA molecules were obtained from 1 to 10 million T cells. TCRdb re-derived calls from the PCR reads in MiXCR, one entry per CDR3 protein. This table has about 770,000 distinct CDR3 sequences, more than 45% appearing once. As to this clonotype: Its matching antigen is unknown.

Germline V CDR1 and CDR2: DFQATT, SNEGSKA (reference sequence). This CDR3 region has 15 residues. Study-wide results and caveats: Higher frequency in patients than in controls was seen for roughly five TRBV segments, with TRBV5-6, TRBV5-1 and TRBV20-1 among them.

This sequence originates from a girl aged 10 to 17 with multiple sclerosis. This rearrangement joins TRBV20-1 to TRBJ2-7, with D possibly being TRBD2 (6 bases). The J call is doubtful: the DNA matches TRBJ2-5 better. The sequencing sample was made of blood. The CDR3 here is CSAREREEGSETQYF. CDR3 DNA sequence: TGCAGTGCTAGAGAAAGGGAGGAGGGGTCTGAGACCCAGTACTTC.